This TCR beta chain is from a study of blood T cell repertoires in COVID-19. Study context: The study drew acute and convalescent COVID-19 samples from the United States, Italy and Spain. PBMCs, B-cell-depleted T cells, or T cells were the source of the cDNA or gDNA that made up the material.

Germline V CDR1 and CDR2: LNHDA, SQIVND (reference sequence). This CDR3 spans 15 amino acids. The V and J ends lost 5 bases and 3 bases respectively, with 14 bases between them. Authors' processing steps: Reference gene primer amplification gave nucleated cell count estimates. TCRdb's copy holds only in-frame clones and misses some; the assay was immunoSEQ multiplex PCR. The DNA gave D and trimming, while V, J and clone size come from that table. The data contain 98,000 or so clones, over 75% of them singletons. The gene calls are TRBV19 and TRBJ1-5, with D perhaps matching TRBD1 (5 bases). Sequencing was done on a sample of peripheral blood. The TCR sequence derives from a human donor in a cohort sampled during active COVID-19. CDR3 DNA: TGTGCCAGTAGTCTAGGGTTAGGGGTCAATCAGCCCCAGCATTTT. It specifies CASSLGLGVNQPQHF.